The TCR beta chain described here comes from a study of shared clonotypes between healthy human individuals. Naive CD8 cells were CD45RO-negative, positively selected for CCR7, excluding terminally differentiated effector memory CD45RA+ cells. V was pared by 0 bases and J by 1 base, with 8 bases between. The CDR3 totals 15 residues. From germline, CDR1 is PRHDT and CDR2 FYEKMQ (reference sequence). Some clones are missing from TCRdb's copy, which holds only in-frame ones; the method was immunoSEQ multiplex PCR. There are about 2.1 million clones in the sample; 80% to 95% occur only once, and about 1.7% lies in the top ten.

This chain connects TRBV13 to TRBJ2-3; D gene ambiguous. The receptor was isolated from a man younger than 35 in good health. Some clones in this sample may be carry-over from other donors' samples. The material sequenced was naive CD8+ T cells from PBMCs. CDR3 residues: CASSLGRAGTDTQYF. The DNA of the CDR3 is TGTGCCAGCAGCTTAGGCCGGGCCGGCACAGATACGCAGTATTTT.